Described below is a single T cell receptor (beta chain) sequence and its context. Its specificity is unknown. This specimen comes from a study of chemoradiotherapy in HPV16-positive cancers. Overall study: A couple of HPV16-positive patients' cells yielded candidate HPV-specific clones and common motifs. Study-wide points: Functional assays defining HPV-specific T cells used only a couple of HPV16-positive patients.

Only in-frame clones appear in the TCRdb table, and some are missing; sequencing was by immunoSEQ multiplex PCR. The table records fewer than 35,000 clones, 93% of them present only once. This CDR3 spans 14 amino acids. The germline V gene encodes CDR1 SGHAT and CDR2 FQNNGV. The V gene end was trimmed by 3 bases and the J gene end by 4 bases; junction bases not matched to a gene: 2. Samples were taken several times over chemoradiotherapy. The sequences come from blood, collected from a patient who underwent chemoradiotherapy. This sequence joins TRBV11-2 and TRBJ1-2; 10 bases agree with TRBD1. This TCR was recovered from a human donor with HPV-associated anogenital cancer. The chain's CDR3 is CASSLGTGVYGYTF. The CDR3 region has the DNA TGTGCCAGCAGCTTGGGGACAGGGGTCTATGGCTACACCTTC.